This TCR beta chain was obtained from a study of T cell responses to AZD1222 COVID-19 vaccine. Data came from immunoSEQ multiplex PCR; TCRdb stores just in-frame clones and leaves some out. The table includes 100,000 to 130,000 clones, about 85% detected once. The CDR3 length is 15 residues. Germline V gene data show CDR1 as MNHEY and CDR2 as SVGAGI. Trimming removed 6 bases from V and 0 bases from J, with 12 bases in between. The chain recombines TRBV6-5 with TRBJ1-3; D not resolved. Sequenced material: peripheral blood, taken on day 0 of AZD1222 vaccination. This sequence originates from an adult in good health. CDR3 DNA sequence: TGTGCCAGCAGCCTACGGGGAACCTCTGGAAACACCATATATTTT. Protein product: CASSLRGTSGNTIYF.